This T cell receptor (beta chain) was sequenced for a study of response to subunit inactivated influenza vaccine. Whole-study findings and limits: The authors offered the suggestion that each seasonal influenza vaccination recruits few new T cells.

The CDR3 has 14 amino acids. Germline V gives CDR1 KGHDR, CDR2 SFDVKD. V lost 9 bases, J lost 4 bases, and 5 bases stayed unmatched. Turning to this clonotype: Antigen specificity is unknown.

TCRdb reprocessed the RT-PCR reads with MiXCR, giving one entry per CDR3 protein. This sample has more than 450,000 distinct CDR3 sequences, with 10% to 15% found just once. This TCR came from a man aged 50-59 years who received an inactivated influenza vaccine. The chain joins TRBV24-1 to TRBJ2-2; TRBD2 aligns across 9 bases. This specimen consisted of PBMCs from blood, obtained on the day of vaccination. The CDR3 reads CATGDSGSTGELFF. The CDR3 nucleotides are TGTGCCACCGGGGATAGCGGGAGCACCGGGGAGCTGTTTTTT.